The T cell receptor beta chain described here comes from a study of CD8+CD57+ T cells in acquired aplastic anemia. On the study more broadly: DNA from sorted CD4+ and CD8+ cells averaged roughly 3.4 ug. Sequencing produced an average of about 11 million reads per healthy donor for CD4+ cells. Regarding the study as a whole: Some 30 was the count of CD8+ CDR3 sequences that patients shared with controls. CD8+ Simpson's diversity did not differ significantly between patients and controls.

As for this clonotype: Its antigen remains unknown.

Using genomic DNA as the template, TCR beta VDJ and CDR3 profiling was carried out. TCRdb analysed the reads with MiXCR anew, one entry per CDR3 protein. Of about 160,000 distinct CDR3 sequences detected, just under 45% appear once; the ten largest clones hold 0.9% to 1.2%. The germline gives CDR1 SGDLS, CDR2 YYNGEE. Trimming shortened V by 3 bases and J by 5 bases, and 12 bases separated the two germline ends. The CDR3 consists of 15 residues. This receptor was obtained from a human donor in good health. The chain employs TRBV9 and TRBJ1-6; tentatively, D is TRBD1 (5 bases). The sequenced material came from sorted CD4+, CD8+, or CD8+CD57+ T cells (not recorded which) from PBMCs. CDR3 DNA sequence: TGTGCCAGCAGCGCCGAGTGGGGGAATAATTCACCCCTCCACTTT. This translates into CASSAEWGNNSPLHF.